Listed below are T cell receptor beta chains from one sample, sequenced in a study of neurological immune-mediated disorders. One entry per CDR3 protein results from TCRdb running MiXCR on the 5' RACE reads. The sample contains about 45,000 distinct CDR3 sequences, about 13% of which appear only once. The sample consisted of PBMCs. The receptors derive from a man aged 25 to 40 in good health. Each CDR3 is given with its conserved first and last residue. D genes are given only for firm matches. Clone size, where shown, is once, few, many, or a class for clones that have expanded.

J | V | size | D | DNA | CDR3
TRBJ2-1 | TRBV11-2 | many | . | TGTGCCAGCAGCTTAGATCGGGGGACCGTACCTAATGAGCAGTTCTTC | CASSLDRGTVPNEQFF
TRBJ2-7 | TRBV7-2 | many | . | TGTGCCAGCAGCTTAGGGCCAGGAGCCTACGAGCAGTACTTC | CASSLGPGAYEQYF
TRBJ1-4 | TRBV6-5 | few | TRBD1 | TGTGCCAGCAGTTCCGGGACAGGGTGGGGAAAACTGTTTTTT | CASSSGTGWGKLFF
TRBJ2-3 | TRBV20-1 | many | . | TGCAGTCCACCCCACCCGACCACAGATACGCAGTATTTT | CSPPHPTTDTQYF
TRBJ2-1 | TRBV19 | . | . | TGTGCCAGTAGTATATCGGGAGTGGGTGAGCAGTTCTTC | CASSISGVGEQFF
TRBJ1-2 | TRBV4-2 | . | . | TGTGCCAGCAGCCAAGACGCACAGGCCAACTATGGCTACACCTTC | CASSQDAQANYGYTF
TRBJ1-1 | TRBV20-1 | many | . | TGCAGTGCCCAATACCGGGAAGTAACTTTCTTT | CSAQYREVTFF
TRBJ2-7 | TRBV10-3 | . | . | TGTGCCATCAGATGGGACAAACAATCCTACGAGCAGTACTTC | CAIRWDKQSYEQYF
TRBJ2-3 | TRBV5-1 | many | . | TGCGCCAGCAGCATGGATGCCTCAGGGGAGGGAGATACGCAGTATTTT | CASSMDASGEGDTQYF
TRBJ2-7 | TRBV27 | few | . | TGTGCCAGCAGTTCCGGGACCAGGGGCTACGAGCAGTACTTC | CASSSGTRGYEQYF